These T cell receptor beta chains were read from a single sample in a study of vaccination effects on CD4 cells after COVID-19. These receptors' targets are unknown. This table comes from immunoSEQ multiplex PCR, and its TCRdb copy is limited to in-frame clones, with some not included. The sample lists roughly 26,000 clones; around 78% were seen once. Sample: CD4+ T cells from PBMCs cultured with HCoV-NL63 spike peptides, taken before COVID-19 vaccination. These receptors originate from a human donor who had a prior SARS-CoV-2 infection. Each CDR3 is given with its conserved first and last residue. D genes are given only for firm matches. A row's size may be missing; if present it is once, few, many or a size class.

>TRBV2|TRBJ1-6|few|.
TGTGCCAGCAGAATGAACTCCCCGTCACCCCTCCACTTT
CASRMNSPSPLHF
>TRBV7-2|TRBJ1-5|once|.
TGTGCCAGCAGCTTGAGGAGCAATCAGCCCCAGCATTTT
CASSLRSNQPQHF
>TRBV10-3|TRBJ2-7|.|TRBD1
TGTGCCATCAGCATCACAGGGGGCGACGAGCAGTACTTC
CAISITGGDEQYF
>TRBV5-1|TRBJ2-5|once|TRBD2
TGCGCCAGCAGCTTGGGGCCTAGCGGGGGCGTAAAACAAGAGACCCAGTACTTC
CASSLGPSGGVKQETQYF
>TRBV29-1|TRBJ2-5|.|.
TGCAGCGTTGTGAGGGAGACCCAGTACTTC
CSVVRETQYF
>TRBV3-1/TRBV3-2|TRBJ2-7|.|.
TGTGCCAGCAGCCAAAGCTACGAGCAGTACTTC
CASSQSYEQYF
>TRBV30|TRBJ2-7|few|.
TGTGCCTGGTCAGGGTGGGACTACGAGCAGTACTTC
CAWSGWDYEQYF
>TRBV3-1/TRBV3-2|TRBJ2-5|.|.
TGTGCCAGCAGCCAAGATAGGAAGGGGGGCTCAGAGACCCAGTACTTC
CASSQDRKGGSETQYF
>TRBV10-3|TRBJ1-3|.|.
TGTGCCACTGCATTTACAGACTCTGGAAACACCATATATTTT
CATAFTDSGNTIYF
>TRBV19|TRBJ2-7|.|.
TGTGCCAGTAGTATCCAGTCCAGCACCTACGAGCAGTACTTC
CASSIQSSTYEQYF
>TRBV3-1/TRBV3-2|TRBJ1-2|.|.
TGTGCCAGCAGCCAAGGAACGTGGGGGGAGAACTATGGCTACACCTTC
CASSQGTWGENYGYTF
>TRBV18|TRBJ1-6|.|.
TGTGCCAGCTCACTCGAGAGCAATTCACCCCTCCACTTT
CASSLESNSPLHF
>TRBV18|TRBJ2-7|.|.
TGTGCCAGCTCTACCCTCCGGGACGTCGGCAGCGGGCAGTACTTC
CASSTLRDVGSGQYF
>TRBV28|TRBJ1-1|.|.
TGTGCCAGCACCCCCGCGGGGGGGTCATGGACTGAAGCTTTCTTT
CASTPAGGSWTEAFF
>TRBV7-9|TRBJ2-7|few|TRBD1
TGTGCCAGCAGCTTATCCCCAGACAGGGGGCATCACGAGCAGTACTTC
CASSLSPDRGHHEQYF
>TRBV2|TRBJ2-6|few|.
TGTGCCAGCACGGGGGCCGGGGCCAACGTCCTGACTTTC
CASTGAGANVLTF
>TRBV9|TRBJ1-2|.|TRBD1
TGTGCCAGCAGCGCAGCGGGCCAGGGGGCCTTTTTCTATGGCTACACCTTC
CASSAAGQGAFFYGYTF
>TRBV18|TRBJ2-5|.|.
TGTGCCAGCTCACCACCGATGATACGAGAGACCCAGTACTTC
CASSPPMIRETQYF
>TRBV19|TRBJ1-4|.|.
TGTGCCAGCCGGGGGGGGGATGGACTGTTTTTT
CASRGGDGLFF
>TRBV6-5|TRBJ2-7|.|TRBD1
TGTGCCAGCAGTTACCTAGGACAGGGGGCCTACGAGCAGTACTTC
CASSYLGQGAYEQYF
>TRBV6-4|TRBJ2-4|.|.
TGTGCCAGCAGTGACTCCCAGCGGGCAAACATTCAGTACTTC
CASSDSQRANIQYF
>TRBV28|TRBJ1-3|.|.
TGTGCCAGCAGTTTCGGGGACTCTGGAAACACCATATATTTT
CASSFGDSGNTIYF
>TRBV6-4|TRBJ2-3|.|TRBD2
TGTGCCAGCAGTGACTCGCGGGGAGGGTCAGATACGCAGTATTTT
CASSDSRGGSDTQYF